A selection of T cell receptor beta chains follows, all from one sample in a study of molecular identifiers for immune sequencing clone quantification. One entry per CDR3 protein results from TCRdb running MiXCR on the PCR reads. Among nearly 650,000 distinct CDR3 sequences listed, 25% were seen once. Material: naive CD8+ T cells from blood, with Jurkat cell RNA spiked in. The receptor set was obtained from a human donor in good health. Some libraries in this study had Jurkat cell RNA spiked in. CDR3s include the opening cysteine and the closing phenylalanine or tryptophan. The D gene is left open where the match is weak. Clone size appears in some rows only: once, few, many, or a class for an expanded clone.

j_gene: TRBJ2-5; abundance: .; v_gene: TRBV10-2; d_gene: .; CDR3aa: CASSEVSWGYGETQYF; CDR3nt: TGCGCCAGCAGTGAAGTATCCTGGGGATATGGGGAGACCCAGTACTTC
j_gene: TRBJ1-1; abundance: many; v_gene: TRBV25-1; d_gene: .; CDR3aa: CASSAQGWAAFF; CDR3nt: TGTGCCAGCAGTGCACAGGGCTGGGCAGCTTTCTTT
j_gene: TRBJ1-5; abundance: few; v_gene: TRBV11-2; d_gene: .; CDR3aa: CASSLDTGYGQPQHF; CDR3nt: TGTGCCAGCAGCTTAGATACGGGGTACGGTCAGCCCCAGCATTTT
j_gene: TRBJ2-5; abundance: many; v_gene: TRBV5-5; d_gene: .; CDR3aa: CASSLAWGAGETQYF; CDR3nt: TGTGCCAGCAGCTTGGCCTGGGGGGCAGGAGAGACCCAGTACTTC
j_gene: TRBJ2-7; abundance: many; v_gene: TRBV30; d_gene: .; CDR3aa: CAWRGPRDYEQYF; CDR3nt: TGTGCCTGGAGAGGTCCCAGGGACTACGAGCAGTACTTC
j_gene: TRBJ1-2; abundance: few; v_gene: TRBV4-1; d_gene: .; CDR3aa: CASSQDRREGFYGYTF; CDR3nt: TGCGCCAGCAGCCAAGATAGGAGGGAAGGTTTCTATGGCTACACCTTC
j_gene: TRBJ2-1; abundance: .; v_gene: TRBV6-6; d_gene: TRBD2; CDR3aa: CASSTGAGGQYNEQFF; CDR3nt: TGTGCCAGCAGTACCGGAGCGGGGGGTCAATACAATGAGCAGTTCTTC
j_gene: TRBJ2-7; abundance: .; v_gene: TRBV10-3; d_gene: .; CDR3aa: CAISEVSGERRSYEQYF; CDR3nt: TGTGCCATCAGTGAGGTCTCGGGGGAGAGGCGCTCCTACGAGCAGTACTTC
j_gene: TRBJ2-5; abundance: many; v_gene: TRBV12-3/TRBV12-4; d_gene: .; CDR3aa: CASSLRTGKETQYF; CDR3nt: TGTGCCAGCAGTTTAAGGACGGGAAAAGAGACCCAGTACTTC
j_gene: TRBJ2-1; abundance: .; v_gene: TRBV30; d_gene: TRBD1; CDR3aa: CAWTKDRVRQFF; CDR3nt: TGTGCCTGGACCAAAGACAGGGTTCGGCAGTTCTTC
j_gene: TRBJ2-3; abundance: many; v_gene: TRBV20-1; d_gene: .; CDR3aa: CSARDPSTDTQYF; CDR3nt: TGCAGTGCTAGAGATCCAAGCACAGATACGCAGTATTTT
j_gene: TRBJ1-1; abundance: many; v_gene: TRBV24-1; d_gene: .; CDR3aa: CATSELTTDRNEAFF; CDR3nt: TGTGCCACCAGTGAGCTCACCACTGACAGGAATGAAGCTTTCTTT